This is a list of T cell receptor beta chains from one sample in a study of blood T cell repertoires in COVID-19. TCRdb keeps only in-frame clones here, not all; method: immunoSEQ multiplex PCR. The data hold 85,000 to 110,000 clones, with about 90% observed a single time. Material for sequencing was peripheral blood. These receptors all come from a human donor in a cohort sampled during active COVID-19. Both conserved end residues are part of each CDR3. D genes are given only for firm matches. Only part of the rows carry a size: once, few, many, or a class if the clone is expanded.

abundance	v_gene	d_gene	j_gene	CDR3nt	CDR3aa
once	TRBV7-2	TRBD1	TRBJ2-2	TGTGCCAGCAGCTTCTCCGGGACAGGGATGAACACCGGGGAGCTGTTTTTT	CASSFSGTGMNTGELFF
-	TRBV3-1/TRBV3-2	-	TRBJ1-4	TGTGCCAGCAGCCAAGGGGGGGGCAATCCGTCATGGGCTAATGAAAAACTGTTTTTT	CASSQGGGNPSWANEKLFF
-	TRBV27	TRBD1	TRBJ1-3	TGTGCCAGCAGTTTATACCAGGGGGTGGGCACCATATATTTT	CASSLYQGVGTIYF
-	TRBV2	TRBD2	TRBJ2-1	TGTGCCAGCAGTATGACTAGCGGAGAATACAATGAGCAGTTCTTC	CASSMTSGEYNEQFF
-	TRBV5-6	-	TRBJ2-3	TGTGCCAGCAGCTTGGAAGGGGTGCTCACAGATACGCAGTATTTT	CASSLEGVLTDTQYF
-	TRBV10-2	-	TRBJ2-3	TGCGCCAGCAGTGAGTCGACGGAGGGCTTGGACCCGTTAGTCACAGATACGCAGTATTTT	CASSESTEGLDPLVTDTQYF
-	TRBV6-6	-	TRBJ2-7	TGTGCCAGCAGTTACCTGAGCTCCTACGAGCAGTACTTC	CASSYLSSYEQYF
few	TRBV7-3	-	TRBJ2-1	TGTGCCAGCAGCTTATCCACAGTTAACAATGAGCAGTTCTTC	CASSLSTVNNEQFF
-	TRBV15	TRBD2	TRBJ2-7	TGTGCCACCAGCAGAGATTATCCTAACGTTCTCGGAGACGGGAGGGAAAGAGAGCAGTACTTC	CATSRDYPNVLGDGREREQYF
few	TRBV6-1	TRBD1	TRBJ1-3	TGTGCCAGCAGTGCCTACAGGGGAAACTCTGGAAACACCATATATTTT	CASSAYRGNSGNTIYF
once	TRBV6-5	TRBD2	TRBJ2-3	TGTGCCAGCAGTTCAACTAGCGGGGCGGATACGCAGTATTTT	CASSSTSGADTQYF
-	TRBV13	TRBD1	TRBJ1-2	TGTGCCAGCAGCTCCCGGGACAGGGGGACCGGCTACACCTTC	CASSSRDRGTGYTF
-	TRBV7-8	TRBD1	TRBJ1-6	TGTGCCAGCAGCTTAGTGGGAACTGGGACAGGGGATGCACCCCTCCACTTT	CASSLVGTGTGDAPLHF
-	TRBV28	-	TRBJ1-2	TGTGCCAGCAGTTATCAGGGGCTTAGAGGCTATGGCTACACCTTC	CASSYQGLRGYGYTF
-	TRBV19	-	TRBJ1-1	TGTGCCAGTAACGTACAGATGAACACTGAAGCTTTCTTT	CASNVQMNTEAFF
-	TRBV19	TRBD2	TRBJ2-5	TGTGCCAGTAGTTCACTAGCGGGGGGAGGCGAGACCCAGTACTTC	CASSSLAGGGETQYF
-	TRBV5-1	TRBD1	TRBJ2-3	TGCGCCAGCAGCTTTACAGGGGGGACAGATACGCAGTATTTT	CASSFTGGTDTQYF
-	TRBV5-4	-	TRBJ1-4	TGTGCCAGCAGCTATGGGACACGCGAAAAACTGTTTTTT	CASSYGTREKLFF
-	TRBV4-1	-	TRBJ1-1	TGCGCCAGCAGCCAAGGGGGGCAAACGGGTGAAGCTTTCTTT	CASSQGGQTGEAFF
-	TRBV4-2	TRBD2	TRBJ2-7	TGTGCCAGCAGCCAGGAGGGACTATCCTCCTACGAGCAGTACTTC	CASSQEGLSSYEQYF
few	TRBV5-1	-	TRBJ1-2	TGCGCCAGCAGCTTTTCAGGCAGGGGAAACTATGGCTACACCTTC	CASSFSGRGNYGYTF
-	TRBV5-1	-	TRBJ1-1	TGCGCCAGCAGCTCCGCGCAGGGGACGAACACTGAAGCTTTCTTT	CASSSAQGTNTEAFF
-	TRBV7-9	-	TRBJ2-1	TGTGCCAGCAGCCCACTCCTTCCAGGGTCCGATGAGCAGTTCTTC	CASSPLLPGSDEQFF
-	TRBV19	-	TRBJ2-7	TGTGCCAGTAGTACCGGACAGACCTACGAGCAGTACTTC	CASSTGQTYEQYF
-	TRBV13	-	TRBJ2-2	TGTGCCAGCAGCTGGGGCGCGAACACCGGGGAGCTGTTTTTT	CASSWGANTGELFF
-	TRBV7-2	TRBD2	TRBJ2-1	TGTGCCAGCAGCTTGGTGGGGGGGGACGCCAATGAGCAGTTCTTC	CASSLVGGDANEQFF
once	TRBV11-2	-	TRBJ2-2	TGTGCCAGCAGCCGACAAGCTTCGGTTGGGGAGCTGTTTTTT	CASSRQASVGELFF
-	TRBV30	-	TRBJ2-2	TGTGCCTGGACCCCCGAGTACGACACGAACACCGGGGAGCTGTTTTTT	CAWTPEYDTNTGELFF
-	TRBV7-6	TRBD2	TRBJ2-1	TGTGCCAGCAGCTTTTTCGCGGGGGGGTTCACTGAGCAGTTCTTC	CASSFFAGGFTEQFF
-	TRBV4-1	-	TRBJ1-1	TGCGCCAGCAGCCCCCCGGGGGGGCCCACTGAAGCTTTCTTT	CASSPPGGPTEAFF
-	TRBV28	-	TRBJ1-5	TGTGCCAGCAGCAAAGACAGGAATCAGCCCCAGCATTTT	CASSKDRNQPQHF
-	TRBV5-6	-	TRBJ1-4	TGTGCCAGCAGCTCCGGGTTGGTGGCAACTAATGAAAAACTGTTTTTT	CASSSGLVATNEKLFF
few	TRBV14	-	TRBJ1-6	TGTGCCAGCAGCCACCAAAGGGACATAAATTCACCCCTCCACTTT	CASSHQRDINSPLHF
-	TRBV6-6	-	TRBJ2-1	TGTGCCAGCAGTTCCCCTTACTCCGACAATGAGCAGTTCTTC	CASSSPYSDNEQFF
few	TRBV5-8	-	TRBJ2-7	TGTGCCAGCAGCCGGGGTGACGGAGGATCCTACGAGCAGTACTTC	CASSRGDGGSYEQYF
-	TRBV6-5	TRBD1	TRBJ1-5	TGTGCCAGCAGGACCGAAGGGGGCACTGAGGGGCCCCAGCATTTT	CASRTEGGTEGPQHF
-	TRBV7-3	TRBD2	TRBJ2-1	TGTGCCAGCAGCAATAGCGGGAATTTTAATGAGCAGTTCTTC	CASSNSGNFNEQFF
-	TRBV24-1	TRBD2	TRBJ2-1	TGTGCCACCAGTGACAAAACTAGCGTAGACTACAATGAGCAGTTCTTC	CATSDKTSVDYNEQFF
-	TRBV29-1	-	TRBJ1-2	TGCAGCGTTGGGGCAGGGAAGGACTATGGCTACACCTTC	CSVGAGKDYGYTF
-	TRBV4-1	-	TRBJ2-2	TGCGCCAGCAGCTCCGGGCGGGACGGCGGGGAGCTGTTTTTT	CASSSGRDGGELFF
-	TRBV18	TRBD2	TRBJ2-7	TGTGCCAGCTCACCACGGAGCGGGGGACCCTACGAGCAGTACTTC	CASSPRSGGPYEQYF
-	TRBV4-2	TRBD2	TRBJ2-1	TGTGCCAGCAGCCTCAGCGGGGGCTCCTACAATGAGCAGTTCTTC	CASSLSGGSYNEQFF
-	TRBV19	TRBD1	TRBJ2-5	TGTGCCAGTACCTCGGGACAGGGCCGTACCTCCCAAGAGACCCAGTACTTC	CASTSGQGRTSQETQYF
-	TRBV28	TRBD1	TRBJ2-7	TGTGCCAGCAGTTCCCCGGGACAGGGGATCTACGAGCAGTACTTC	CASSSPGQGIYEQYF
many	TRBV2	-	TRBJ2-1	TGTGCCAGCAGTGATCAGGGTACCCATGAGCAGTTCTTC	CASSDQGTHEQFF
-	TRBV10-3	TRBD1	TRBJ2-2	TGTGCCATCAGCCCCAGACAGGGTGATTACACCGGGGAGCTGTTTTTT	CAISPRQGDYTGELFF
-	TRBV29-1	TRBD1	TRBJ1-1	TGCAGCGGGGGGGACAGGGAAGAGAACACTGAAGCTTTCTTT	CSGGDREENTEAFF
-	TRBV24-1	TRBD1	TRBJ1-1	TGTGCCACCAGTGACACACGCGACAGGGCCACTGAAGCTTTCTTT	CATSDTRDRATEAFF
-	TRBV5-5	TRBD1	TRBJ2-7	TGTGCCAGCAGCTTGGCAGGGGGCGGTTACGAGCAGTACTTC	CASSLAGGGYEQYF
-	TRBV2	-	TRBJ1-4	TGTGCCAGCACGACAGGAAAAACTAATGAAAAACTGTTTTTT	CASTTGKTNEKLFF
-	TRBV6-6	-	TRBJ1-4	TGTGCCAGCAGTCTCGGTAATGAAAAACTGTTTTTT	CASSLGNEKLFF
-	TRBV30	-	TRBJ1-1	TGTGCCTGGAGTGTACACTACGACGGAGACACTGAAGCTTTCTTT	CAWSVHYDGDTEAFF
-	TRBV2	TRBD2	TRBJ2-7	TGTGCCAGCCTTGGGAGACAGGGTCCTAGCGGGAGGCACGCCTACGAGCAGTACTTC	CASLGRQGPSGRHAYEQYF
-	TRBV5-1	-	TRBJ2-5	TGCGCCAGCAGCTTGGGACACCTGTACCAAGAGACCCAGTACTTC	CASSLGHLYQETQYF
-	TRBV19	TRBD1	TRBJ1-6	TGTGCCAGTAGTACACAGGGGTCTATTTCACCCCTCCACTTT	CASSTQGSISPLHF
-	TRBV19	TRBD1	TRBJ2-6	TGTGCCAGTAGTACCCGGACAGGGTGGGCTGGGGCCAACGTCCTGACTTTC	CASSTRTGWAGANVLTF
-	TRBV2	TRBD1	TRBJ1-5	TGTGCCAGTTCTGGACAGGGTCGGAATCAGCCCCAGCATTTT	CASSGQGRNQPQHF
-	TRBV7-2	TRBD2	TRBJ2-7	TGTGCCAGCAGCCCGACTAGCGGGGCCTACGAGCAGTACTTC	CASSPTSGAYEQYF
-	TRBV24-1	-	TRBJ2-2	TGTGCCACCAGTGACCCACAGGGCCCCGACACCGGGGAGCTGTTTTTT	CATSDPQGPDTGELFF